The clone carrying this TCR beta chain was recorded a few times. This sample was included in a study of CD8 T cells in ankylosing spondylitis. One entry per CDR3 protein results from TCRdb running MiXCR on the 5' RACE reads. The data contain just under 350,000 distinct CDR3 sequences, roughly 14% of them seen just once; the ten biggest clones take up 1.1%. CDR3 length: 15 residues. The V end lost 4 bases, the J end lost 0 bases, and 9 bases lay between the germline ends. Germline values: CDR1 SGHTA, CDR2 FQGNSA. The chain joins TRBV7-2 to TRBJ2-2; a possible D gene is TRBD1 (5 bases). The sequence was collected from a male donor with ankylosing spondylitis or in good health (not recorded which). The sample consisted of blood, either unsorted or a sorted T cell fraction (not recorded which). CDR3 sequence: CASSSTVPNTGELFF. The DNA for the CDR3 is TGTGCCAGCAGCTCGACAGTCCCGAACACCGGGGAGCTGTTTTTT.